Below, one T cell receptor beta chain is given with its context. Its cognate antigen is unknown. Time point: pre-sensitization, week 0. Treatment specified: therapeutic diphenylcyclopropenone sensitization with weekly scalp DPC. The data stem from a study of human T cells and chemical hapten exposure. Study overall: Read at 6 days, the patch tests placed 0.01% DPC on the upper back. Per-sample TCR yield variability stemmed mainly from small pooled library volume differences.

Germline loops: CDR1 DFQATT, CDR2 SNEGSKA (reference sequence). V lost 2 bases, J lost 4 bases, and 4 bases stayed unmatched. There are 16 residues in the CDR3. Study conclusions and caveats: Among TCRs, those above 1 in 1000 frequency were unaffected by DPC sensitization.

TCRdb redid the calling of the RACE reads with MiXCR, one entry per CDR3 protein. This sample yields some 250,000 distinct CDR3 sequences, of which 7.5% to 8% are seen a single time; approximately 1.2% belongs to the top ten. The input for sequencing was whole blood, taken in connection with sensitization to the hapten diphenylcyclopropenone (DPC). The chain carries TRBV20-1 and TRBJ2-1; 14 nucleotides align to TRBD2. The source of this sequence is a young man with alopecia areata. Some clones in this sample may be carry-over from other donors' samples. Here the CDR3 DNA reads TGCAGTGCTAGACCCCGGACTAGCGGGGGGTACAATGAGCAGTTCTTC. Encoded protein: CSARPRTSGGYNEQFF.